A selection of T cell receptor beta chains follows, all from one sample in a study of shared clonotypes between healthy human individuals. Assay used: immunoSEQ multiplex PCR; TCRdb lists only in-frame clones, some missing. The profile shows about 660,000 clones, about 74% of them singletons. Sequencing was performed on memory CD4+ T cells sorted from blood. These receptors were taken from a young woman in good health. The CDR3 runs from the conserved cysteine through the conserved F or W. Fields, in order: CDR3 length, D gene, clone size, V gene, J gene, CDR3 DNA, CDR3 protein. A D gene is named only where the DNA matches it firmly. Clone size is not always given. Where it is, it says once, few, many or a class for expanded clones.

len: 14
d_gene: .
abundance: .
v_gene: TRBV29-1
j_gene: TRBJ1-5
CDR3nt: TGCAGCGTTTCGGTGTCGGACGTCAGTCAGCCCCAGCATTTT
CDR3aa: CSVSVSDVSQPQHF

len: 15
d_gene: TRBD1
abundance: .
v_gene: TRBV6-1
j_gene: TRBJ1-2
CDR3nt: TGTGCCAGTAAAATAAAAGTGGGACAGACTTATGGCTACACCTTC
CDR3aa: CASKIKVGQTYGYTF

len: 16
d_gene: .
abundance: .
v_gene: TRBV5-8
j_gene: TRBJ1-4
CDR3nt: TGTGCCAGCAGGAAAGGGTCTGGGGTTGCTAATGAAAAACTGTTTTTT
CDR3aa: CASRKGSGVANEKLFF

len: 12
d_gene: .
abundance: .
v_gene: TRBV7-9
j_gene: TRBJ2-1
CDR3nt: TGTGCCAGCAGCTTAATGGGGGTAAAGCAGTTCTTC
CDR3aa: CASSLMGVKQFF

len: 14
d_gene: TRBD1
abundance: .
v_gene: TRBV13
j_gene: TRBJ1-4
CDR3nt: TGTGCCAGCAGCTCCACAGGGGGCAGTGAAAAACTGTTTTTT
CDR3aa: CASSSTGGSEKLFF

len: 13
d_gene: .
abundance: .
v_gene: TRBV7-9
j_gene: TRBJ1-2
CDR3nt: TGTGCCAGCAGCTTAACACAGGAGTATGGCTACACCTTC
CDR3aa: CASSLTQEYGYTF

len: 14
d_gene: TRBD1
abundance: .
v_gene: TRBV19
j_gene: TRBJ1-5
CDR3nt: TGTGCCAGTAGTATGAGAACAGGGGAACAGCCCCAGCATTTT
CDR3aa: CASSMRTGEQPQHF

len: 16
d_gene: .
abundance: .
v_gene: TRBV11-2
j_gene: TRBJ2-5
CDR3nt: TGTGCCAGCAGCCTGGGGGTGGGGGCTCGGCAAGAGACCCAGTACTTC
CDR3aa: CASSLGVGARQETQYF

len: 13
d_gene: .
abundance: once
v_gene: TRBV6-5
j_gene: TRBJ1-2
CDR3nt: TGTGCCAGCAGAGAGACAGACGGCTATGGCTACACCTTC
CDR3aa: CASRETDGYGYTF

len: 15
d_gene: TRBD2
abundance: .
v_gene: TRBV18
j_gene: TRBJ2-1
CDR3nt: TGTGCCAGCTCACCCACGCGGGAGTCAGCTTTCAGGCAGTTCTTC
CDR3aa: CASSPTRESAFRQFF

len: 13
d_gene: .
abundance: .
v_gene: TRBV11-3
j_gene: TRBJ1-1
CDR3nt: TGTGCCAGCAGCCAGGGGCTCAACACTGAAGCTTTCTTT
CDR3aa: CASSQGLNTEAFF

len: 15
d_gene: TRBD1
abundance: .
v_gene: TRBV28
j_gene: TRBJ1-1
CDR3nt: TGTGCCAGCAGCGGTTCAGGGGGGGCGGGAACTGAAGCTTTCTTT
CDR3aa: CASSGSGGAGTEAFF

len: 16
d_gene: .
abundance: .
v_gene: TRBV5-1
j_gene: TRBJ2-3
CDR3nt: TGCGCCAGCAGTGACCTAGGCGGCGGGGCAACAGATACGCAGTATTTT
CDR3aa: CASSDLGGGATDTQYF

len: 18
d_gene: .
abundance: .
v_gene: TRBV4-1
j_gene: TRBJ1-4
CDR3nt: TGCGCCAGCAGCCAAGATCCACCGAGGGGACGGGCTAATGAAAAACTGTTTTTT
CDR3aa: CASSQDPPRGRANEKLFF

len: 13
d_gene: .
abundance: .
v_gene: TRBV7-9
j_gene: TRBJ2-6
CDR3nt: TGTGCCAGCGCTTTCTCTGGGGCCAACGTCCTGACTTTC
CDR3aa: CASAFSGANVLTF

len: 15
d_gene: .
abundance: .
v_gene: TRBV5-1
j_gene: TRBJ2-7
CDR3nt: TGCGCCAGCAGCTTCACTACTAGCCCCGCCAACGAGCAGTACTTC
CDR3aa: CASSFTTSPANEQYF

len: 12
d_gene: .
abundance: .
v_gene: TRBV7-3
j_gene: TRBJ2-2
CDR3nt: TGTGCCAGCAGCTTAATTCCCGGGGAGCTGTTTTTT
CDR3aa: CASSLIPGELFF

len: 14
d_gene: TRBD1
abundance: .
v_gene: TRBV6-6
j_gene: TRBJ1-3
CDR3nt: TGTGCCAGCAGTTATTGGCAGGGGGATAACACCATATATTTT
CDR3aa: CASSYWQGDNTIYF

len: 16
d_gene: .
abundance: .
v_gene: TRBV28
j_gene: TRBJ1-5
CDR3nt: TGTGCCAGCAGTACCTCGGGTCAGGGTAGCAATCAGCCCCAGCATTTT
CDR3aa: CASSTSGQGSNQPQHF

len: 16
d_gene: TRBD2
abundance: .
v_gene: TRBV28
j_gene: TRBJ2-5
CDR3nt: TGTGCCAGCAGTTTTTTAGCTAGCGGGAGTCGGGAGACCCAGTACTTC
CDR3aa: CASSFLASGSRETQYF

len: 18
d_gene: TRBD1
abundance: few
v_gene: TRBV5-1
j_gene: TRBJ2-6
CDR3nt: TGCGCCAGCAGAAAGATGGAGGGGACAGGCTCTGGGGCCAACGTCCTGACTTTC
CDR3aa: CASRKMEGTGSGANVLTF

len: 14
d_gene: .
abundance: .
v_gene: TRBV6-5
j_gene: TRBJ2-5
CDR3nt: TGTGCCAGCAGTTACGACGGAAGACAAGAGACCCAGTACTTC
CDR3aa: CASSYDGRQETQYF

len: 13
d_gene: .
abundance: .
v_gene: TRBV10-2
j_gene: TRBJ1-1
CDR3nt: TGCGCCAGCAGTAAGGGGATGTCTCTTGAAGCTTTCTTT
CDR3aa: CASSKGMSLEAFF

len: 11
d_gene: .
abundance: .
v_gene: TRBV29-1
j_gene: TRBJ2-1
CDR3nt: TGCAGCGCAATGGGGTCGGCCGAGCAGTTCTTC
CDR3aa: CSAMGSAEQFF

len: 14
d_gene: .
abundance: .
v_gene: TRBV27
j_gene: TRBJ1-2
CDR3nt: TGTGCCAGCAGTTTATTTCCAGGGATTCACGGCTACACCTTC
CDR3aa: CASSLFPGIHGYTF

len: 13
d_gene: TRBD2
abundance: .
v_gene: TRBV5-1
j_gene: TRBJ2-5
CDR3nt: TGCGCCAGCAGCCAACTAGCGCAAGAGACCCAGTACTTC
CDR3aa: CASSQLAQETQYF

len: 15
d_gene: .
abundance: .
v_gene: TRBV30
j_gene: TRBJ1-3
CDR3nt: TGTGCCTGGAGCCCACCCCAGGGAGCTGGAAACACCATATATTTT
CDR3aa: CAWSPPQGAGNTIYF

len: 15
d_gene: .
abundance: .
v_gene: TRBV6-1
j_gene: TRBJ2-7
CDR3nt: TGTGCCAGCTTATCCGCCGGGAGAGGGCCCGGCGGGCAGTACTTC
CDR3aa: CASLSAGRGPGGQYF

len: 15
d_gene: TRBD2
abundance: .
v_gene: TRBV28
j_gene: TRBJ2-3
CDR3nt: TGTGCCAGCAGTCCACTAGCGGGGCGCACAGATACGCAGTATTTT
CDR3aa: CASSPLAGRTDTQYF

len: 18
d_gene: TRBD2
abundance: few
v_gene: TRBV5-1
j_gene: TRBJ2-3
CDR3nt: TGCGCCAGCAGCTTGGAAACTAGCGGGAGGGCCTCAGGCCAAACGCAGTATTTT
CDR3aa: CASSLETSGRASGQTQYF

len: 15
d_gene: TRBD1
abundance: few
v_gene: TRBV10-3
j_gene: TRBJ2-5
CDR3nt: TGTGCCATCAGTGAGGGGACAGGGGGCTCCGGGACCCAGTACTTC
CDR3aa: CAISEGTGGSGTQYF

len: 13
d_gene: .
abundance: .
v_gene: TRBV10-3
j_gene: TRBJ2-7
CDR3nt: TGTGCCATCAGTGAGTCGGGGACCTACGAGCAGTACTTC
CDR3aa: CAISESGTYEQYF

len: 14
d_gene: .
abundance: .
v_gene: TRBV19
j_gene: TRBJ1-1
CDR3nt: TGTGCCAGTAACCCCGGCCCCATGAACACTGAAGCTTTCTTT
CDR3aa: CASNPGPMNTEAFF

len: 14
d_gene: .
abundance: .
v_gene: TRBV5-1
j_gene: TRBJ1-1
CDR3nt: TGCGCCAGCGCCCCGGGGGGCATGAACACTGAAGCTTTCTTT
CDR3aa: CASAPGGMNTEAFF

len: 14
d_gene: .
abundance: few
v_gene: TRBV27
j_gene: TRBJ1-2
CDR3nt: TGTGCCAGCAGTTTGCAAGAGACTAACTATGGCTACACCTTC
CDR3aa: CASSLQETNYGYTF

len: 14
d_gene: .
abundance: .
v_gene: TRBV27
j_gene: TRBJ1-6
CDR3nt: TGTGCCAGCAGTTTCCAGGGCAATAATTCACCCCTCCACTTT
CDR3aa: CASSFQGNNSPLHF

len: 16
d_gene: .
abundance: few
v_gene: TRBV11-2
j_gene: TRBJ2-2
CDR3nt: TGTGCCAGCAGTCCGAGTCGGGGGGCCTGGACCGGGGAGCTGTTTTTT
CDR3aa: CASSPSRGAWTGELFF

len: 16
d_gene: TRBD2
abundance: .
v_gene: TRBV27
j_gene: TRBJ2-1
CDR3nt: TGTGCCAGCAGTTTTTTAGCGGGAGCTATCTACAATGAGCAGTTCTTC
CDR3aa: CASSFLAGAIYNEQFF

len: 15
d_gene: TRBD2
abundance: .
v_gene: TRBV2
j_gene: TRBJ2-2
CDR3nt: TGTGCCAGCAGTGGTTCTAGCGGGAACACCGGGGAGCTGTTTTTT
CDR3aa: CASSGSSGNTGELFF

len: 14
d_gene: TRBD2
abundance: .
v_gene: TRBV10-2
j_gene: TRBJ2-7
CDR3nt: TGCGCCAGCAGCACCCCGGGACTAGCGTTCGAGCAGTACTTC
CDR3aa: CASSTPGLAFEQYF

len: 15
d_gene: .
abundance: many
v_gene: TRBV11-2
j_gene: TRBJ2-4
CDR3nt: TGTGCCAGCAGCCCCGTCGGGACGGCCTCGAACATTCAGTACTTC
CDR3aa: CASSPVGTASNIQYF

len: 13
d_gene: TRBD1
abundance: once
v_gene: TRBV2
j_gene: TRBJ1-4
CDR3nt: TGTGCCAGCAGGCCCGGGACAGCTGAAAAACTGTTTTTT
CDR3aa: CASRPGTAEKLFF

len: 13
d_gene: .
abundance: once
v_gene: TRBV6-5
j_gene: TRBJ1-3
CDR3nt: TGTGCCAGCAGTTTTGGCGATGGAAACACCATATATTTT
CDR3aa: CASSFGDGNTIYF

len: 14
d_gene: .
abundance: .
v_gene: TRBV6-1
j_gene: TRBJ1-5
CDR3nt: TGTGCCAGCAGTGAAGGGTGGGAGGATCAGCCCCAGCATTTT
CDR3aa: CASSEGWEDQPQHF

len: 15
d_gene: TRBD1
abundance: .
v_gene: TRBV18
j_gene: TRBJ2-5
CDR3nt: TGTGCCAGCTCTATATCGGGACAGCGACAAGAGACCCAGTACTTC
CDR3aa: CASSISGQRQETQYF

len: 13
d_gene: TRBD2
abundance: .
v_gene: TRBV2
j_gene: TRBJ2-5
CDR3nt: TGTGCCAGCAGGGGAGCGGGAGATCGGACCCAGTACTTC
CDR3aa: CASRGAGDRTQYF

len: 15
d_gene: .
abundance: .
v_gene: TRBV5-1
j_gene: TRBJ1-4
CDR3nt: TGCGCCAGCAGCAGGACGTACGACTCTAATGAAAAACTGTTTTTT
CDR3aa: CASSRTYDSNEKLFF

len: 15
d_gene: TRBD1
abundance: .
v_gene: TRBV18
j_gene: TRBJ2-7
CDR3nt: TGTGCCAGCTCAAAGGCTCGGGACAGCTCCTACGAGCAGTACTTC
CDR3aa: CASSKARDSSYEQYF

len: 13
d_gene: TRBD1
abundance: .
v_gene: TRBV6-1
j_gene: TRBJ2-7
CDR3nt: TGTGCCAGCGGCCGGGACAGGAACTACGAGCAGTACTTC
CDR3aa: CASGRDRNYEQYF

len: 13
d_gene: TRBD2
abundance: .
v_gene: TRBV7-2
j_gene: TRBJ2-7
CDR3nt: TGTGCCAGCAGCCCAGCGGGAAGCTACGAGCAGTACTTC
CDR3aa: CASSPAGSYEQYF

len: 16
d_gene: .
abundance: .
v_gene: TRBV5-1
j_gene: TRBJ2-3
CDR3nt: TGCGCCAGCAGCTTGGAAGGCCGGCATGACACAGATACGCAGTATTTT
CDR3aa: CASSLEGRHDTDTQYF

len: 17
d_gene: .
abundance: few
v_gene: TRBV28
j_gene: TRBJ2-2
CDR3nt: TGTGCCAGCAGTTTGGTTTTGGCCAGGTCTCGGTCCGGGGAGCTGTTTTTT
CDR3aa: CASSLVLARSRSGELFF

len: 14
d_gene: .
abundance: .
v_gene: TRBV7-8
j_gene: TRBJ2-3
CDR3nt: TGTGCCAGCAGCTTAGAACGGATCCCAGATACGCAGTATTTT
CDR3aa: CASSLERIPDTQYF

len: 16
d_gene: TRBD2
abundance: .
v_gene: TRBV2
j_gene: TRBJ2-3
CDR3nt: TGTGCCAGCACCAAAACGCTAGCGGGAGGGCCAGATACGCAGTATTTT
CDR3aa: CASTKTLAGGPDTQYF

len: 13
d_gene: .
abundance: .
v_gene: TRBV19
j_gene: TRBJ1-1
CDR3nt: TGTGCCAGTGTTACCCAGGGAAGAACTGAAGCTTTCTTT
CDR3aa: CASVTQGRTEAFF

len: 15
d_gene: .
abundance: once
v_gene: TRBV5-1
j_gene: TRBJ1-1
CDR3nt: TGCGCCAGCAGTTTGGAATGGGGAGGGGTCACCGAAGCTTTCTTT
CDR3aa: CASSLEWGGVTEAFF

len: 13
d_gene: .
abundance: many
v_gene: TRBV5-6
j_gene: TRBJ2-5
CDR3nt: TGTGCCAGCAGCTCGACGGTCGGAGAGACCCAGTACTTC
CDR3aa: CASSSTVGETQYF

len: 14
d_gene: TRBD1
abundance: .
v_gene: TRBV28
j_gene: TRBJ2-2
CDR3nt: TGTGCCAGCAGTTTCGGACAGGGCACCGGGGAGCTGTTTTTT
CDR3aa: CASSFGQGTGELFF

len: 15
d_gene: .
abundance: .
v_gene: TRBV28
j_gene: TRBJ2-2
CDR3nt: TGTGCCAGCCTTGGGGGGCCGGGGAACACCGGGGAGCTGTTTTTT
CDR3aa: CASLGGPGNTGELFF